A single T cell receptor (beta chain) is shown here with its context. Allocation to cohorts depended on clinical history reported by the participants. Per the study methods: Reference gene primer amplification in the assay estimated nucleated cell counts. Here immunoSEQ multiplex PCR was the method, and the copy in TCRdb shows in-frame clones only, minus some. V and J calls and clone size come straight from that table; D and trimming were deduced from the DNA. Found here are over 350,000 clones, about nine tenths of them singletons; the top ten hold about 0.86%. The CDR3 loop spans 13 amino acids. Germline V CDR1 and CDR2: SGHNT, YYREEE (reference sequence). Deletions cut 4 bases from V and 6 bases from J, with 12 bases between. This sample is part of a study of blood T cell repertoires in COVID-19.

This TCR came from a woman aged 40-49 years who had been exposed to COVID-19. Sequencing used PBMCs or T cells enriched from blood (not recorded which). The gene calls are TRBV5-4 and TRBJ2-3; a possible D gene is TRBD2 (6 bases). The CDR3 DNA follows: TGTGCCAGCAGCCTCAACGGGGGTGATACGCAGTATTTT. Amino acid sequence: CASSLNGGDTQYF.